The 12 T cell receptor beta chains below come from one sample, sequenced in a study of patients and donors after allogeneic stem cell transplantation. TCRdb ran MiXCR on the RT-PCR reads and lists one entry per CDR3 protein. The table shows about a million distinct CDR3 sequences, with approximately 19% occurring only once. The sequenced sample was blood, either unsorted or a sorted T cell fraction (not recorded which). Source of these receptors: a human donor who was either an allogeneic HSCT recipient or a stem cell or donor lymphocyte infusion donor (not recorded which). It is not recorded whose cells these are; they may come from a transplant donor.

The V gene is TRBV20-1, the J gene TRBJ1-2; D unclear. The germline V gene has CDR1 DFQATT and CDR2 SNEGSKA (reference sequence). The CDR3 totals 12 residues. V shed 3 bases and J shed 4 bases, with 9 bases lying between them. In DNA form, the CDR3 reads TGCAGTGCTAGGAGCAGGAGCTATGGCTACACCTTC. Protein: CSARSRSYGYTF.

The chain couples TRBV9 to TRBJ2-2; the D is unclear. Between the trimmed V and J ends, which lost 6 bases and 4 bases, there was a span of 16 bases. The CDR3 loop spans 15 amino acids. In germline, CDR1 is SGDLS, CDR2 YYNGEE. Here the CDR3 reads CASNQGDSSTGELFF. In DNA form, the CDR3 reads TGTGCCAGCAATCAAGGAGACTCGAGCACCGGGGAGCTGTTTTTT.

There are a few counts of this clonotype. This sequence joins TRBV5-1 and TRBJ2-6; D is unresolved. V was pared by 9 bases and J by 4 bases, with 14 bases between. This CDR3 comprises 14 residues. The germline V gene has CDR1 SGHRS and CDR2 YFSETQ. The CDR3 spells CATAEVTGANVLTF. The CDR3 DNA is TGCGCCACCGCCGAGGTTACCGGGGCCAACGTCCTGACTTTC. The entire variable domain, with the rest obtained from reference TRBV5-1 and TRBJ2-6, is as follows: KAGVTQTPRYLIKTRGQQVTLSCSPISGHRSVSWYQQTPGQGLQFLFEYFSETQRNKGNFPGRFSGRQFSNSRSEMNVSTLELGDSALYLCATAEVTGANVLTFGAGSRLTVL.

V gene TRBV16 combines with J gene TRBJ2-1; weak D call: TRBD2 (5 bases). CDR3 length: 14 residues. The germline CDR1 and CDR2 sequences are KGHSY and FQNENV. Deletions cut 2 bases from V and 10 bases from J, with 15 bases between. CDR3 protein: CASSQPSRAGEQFF. CDR3 DNA: TGTGCCAGCAGCCAACCCTCTCGGGCGGGCGAGCAGTTCTTC.

DNA for the CDR3: TGTGCCAGCAGCTCAACAGGGGGGGGCCCCATTTTGGGGGAGACCCAGTACTTC. As protein: CASSSTGGGPILGETQYF. The chain recombines TRBV7-3 with TRBJ2-5; a weak D match, TRBD1 (8 bases). Germline V CDR1 and CDR2: SGHTA, FQGTGA. The CDR3 loop spans 18 amino acids. The V end lost 4 bases, the J end lost 5 bases, and 26 bases lay between the germline ends.

The genes are TRBV7-2 and TRBJ2-2; 9 positions match TRBD1. Losses at the gene ends were 3 bases for V and 5 bases for J; bases not matched to a gene: 4. The CDR3 consists of 15 residues. Germline V gene sequence: CDR1 SGHTA, CDR2 FQGNSA. The CDR3 here is CASSFWTGETGELFF. CDR3 DNA: TGTGCCAGCAGCTTTTGGACAGGGGAAACCGGGGAGCTGTTTTTT.

This clonotype was seen a few times. V gene TRBV6-2 or TRBV6-3 combines with J gene TRBJ1-1, with D maybe TRBD1 (6 bases). There are 14 residues in the CDR3. Germline values: CDR1 MNHEY, CDR2 SVGEGT. Between the trimmed V and J ends, which lost 7 bases and 4 bases, there was a span of 16 bases. Written as DNA, the CDR3 is TGTGCCAGCAACGACAGGCGATGGAGCACTGAAGCTTTCTTT. Amino acids: CASNDRRWSTEAFF.

This clonotype has just a few counts. V usage is TRBV12-3 or TRBV12-4 and J usage is TRBJ2-3; D perhaps matches TRBD1 (6 bases). This CDR3 has 15 residues. The V and J ends lost 7 bases and 2 bases respectively, with 16 bases between them. The CDR3 sequence is CASTETGWDTDTQYF. In DNA, the CDR3 is TGTGCCAGCACTGAGACAGGTTGGGACACAGATACGCAGTATTTT.

The rearrangement links TRBV6-1 to TRBJ1-2; tentatively, D is TRBD1 (5 bases). CDR3 length: 15 amino acids. V was pared by 2 bases and J by 5 bases, with 15 bases between. Germline V gives CDR1 MNHNS, CDR2 SASEGT. In nucleotides, the CDR3 is TGTGCCAGCAGTGAAATGGGGGTGGGTCGGTATGGCTACACCTTC. The encoded protein is CASSEMGVGRYGYTF.

This clonotype showed up just once. This chain links TRBV18 with TRBJ2-7, with D uncertain. The length of the CDR3 is 14 residues. Germline V lookup: CDR1 KGHSH, CDR2 LQKENI. Trimming removed 3 bases from V and 5 bases from J, with 14 bases in between. The CDR3 region has the DNA TGTGCCAGCTCACCGGGCATCCCCCGGGACGAGCAGTACTTC. This codes for CASSPGIPRDEQYF.

This clonotype turned up a few times. The rearrangement uses TRBV3-1 and TRBJ2-1; D gene uncertain. V was shortened by 5 bases and J by 9 bases, with 26 bases between the two germline ends. The germline V gene encodes CDR1 LGHDT and CDR2 YNNKEL (reference sequence). The CDR3 loop spans 17 amino acids. The CDR3 nucleotides are TGTGCCAGCAGCACACCCCTACTGGCTGGTGAGGTTGGTGAGCAGTTCTTC. It translates to CASSTPLLAGEVGEQFF.

This CDR3 reads CASSFTGYTEAFF. The DNA for the CDR3 is TGTGCCAGCAGTTTTACCGGATACACTGAAGCTTTCTTT. This chain joins TRBV12-3 or TRBV12-4 and TRBJ1-1; D gene unclear. This CDR3 is built from 13 residues. Trimming took 3 bases from V and 3 from J, leaving 8 bases between them.